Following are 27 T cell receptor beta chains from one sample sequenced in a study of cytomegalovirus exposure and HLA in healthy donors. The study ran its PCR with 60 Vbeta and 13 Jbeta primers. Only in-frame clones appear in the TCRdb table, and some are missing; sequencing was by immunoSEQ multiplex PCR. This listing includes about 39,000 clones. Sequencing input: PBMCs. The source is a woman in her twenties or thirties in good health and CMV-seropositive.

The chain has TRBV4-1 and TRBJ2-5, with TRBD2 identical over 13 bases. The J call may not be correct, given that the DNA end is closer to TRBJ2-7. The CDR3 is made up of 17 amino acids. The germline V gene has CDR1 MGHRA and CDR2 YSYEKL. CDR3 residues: CASSQALLAGGIYEQYF. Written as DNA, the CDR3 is TGCGCCAGCAGCCAAGCCTTACTAGCGGGGGGGATTTACGAGCAGTACTTC.

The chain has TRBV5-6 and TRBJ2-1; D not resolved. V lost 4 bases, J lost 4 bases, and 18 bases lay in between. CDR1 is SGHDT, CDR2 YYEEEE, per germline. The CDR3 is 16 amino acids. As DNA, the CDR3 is TGTGCCAGCAGCCGGGTAGAGCTTACTCCTTACAATGAGCAGTTCTTC. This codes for CASSRVELTPYNEQFF.

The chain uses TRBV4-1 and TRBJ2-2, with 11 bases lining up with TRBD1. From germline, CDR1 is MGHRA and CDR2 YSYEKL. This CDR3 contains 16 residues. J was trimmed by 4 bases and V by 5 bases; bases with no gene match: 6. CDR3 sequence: CASSSGQGDTTGELFF. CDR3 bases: TGCGCCAGCAGCTCGGGACAGGGGGACACCACCGGGGAGCTGTTTTTT.

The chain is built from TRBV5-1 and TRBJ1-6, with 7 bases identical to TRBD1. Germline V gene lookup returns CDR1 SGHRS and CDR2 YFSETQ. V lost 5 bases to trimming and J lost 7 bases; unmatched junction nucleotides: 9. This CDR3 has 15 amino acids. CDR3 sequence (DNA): TGCGCCAGCAGAATAACCGGGACAGCCAATTCACCCCTCCACTTT. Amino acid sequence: CASRITGTANSPLHF.

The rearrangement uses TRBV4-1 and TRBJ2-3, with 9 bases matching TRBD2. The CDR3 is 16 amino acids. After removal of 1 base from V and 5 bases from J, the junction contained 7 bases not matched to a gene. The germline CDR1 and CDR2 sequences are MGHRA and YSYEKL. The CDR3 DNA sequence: TGCGCCAGCAGCCAAGCCTCGAGCGGGGGGCAAGATACGCAGTATTTT. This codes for CASSQASSGGQDTQYF.

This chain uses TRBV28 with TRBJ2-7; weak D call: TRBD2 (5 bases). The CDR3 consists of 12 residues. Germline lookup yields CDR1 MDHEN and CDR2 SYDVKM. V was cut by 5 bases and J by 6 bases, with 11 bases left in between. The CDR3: CASSIEGFEQYF. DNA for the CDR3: TGTGCCAGCAGTATAGAGGGATTCGAGCAGTACTTC.

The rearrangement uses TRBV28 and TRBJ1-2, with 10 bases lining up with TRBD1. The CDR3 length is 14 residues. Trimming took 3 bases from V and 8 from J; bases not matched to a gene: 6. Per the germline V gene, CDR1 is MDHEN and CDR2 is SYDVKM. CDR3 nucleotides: TGTGCCAGCAGTTTCTATGGGACAGGGGCGGGCTACACCTTC. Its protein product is CASSFYGTGAGYTF.

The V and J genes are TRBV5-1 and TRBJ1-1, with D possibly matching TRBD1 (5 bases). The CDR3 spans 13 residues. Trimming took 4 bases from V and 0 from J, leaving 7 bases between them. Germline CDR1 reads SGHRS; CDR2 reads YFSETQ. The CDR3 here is CASSPGMNTEAFF. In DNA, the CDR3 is TGCGCCAGCAGCCCAGGGATGAACACTGAAGCTTTCTTT.

The CDR3 nucleotides are TGTGCCAGCCCAATCCGGCCAGACTTACCTGCCAAAAACATTCAGTACTTC. Its protein product is CASPIRPDLPAKNIQYF. The chain links TRBV18 to TRBJ2-4; no reliable D call. V was pared by 8 bases and J by 1 base, with 21 bases between. Germline CDR1 is KGHSH and CDR2 is LQKENI. The CDR3 spans 17 residues.

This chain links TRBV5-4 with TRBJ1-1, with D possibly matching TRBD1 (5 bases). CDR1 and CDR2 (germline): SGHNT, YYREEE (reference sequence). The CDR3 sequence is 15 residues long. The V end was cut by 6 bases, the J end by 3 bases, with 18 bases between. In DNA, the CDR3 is TGTGCCAGCAACTCTGGGGCCCTTCAGGACACTGAAGCTTTCTTT. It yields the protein CASNSGALQDTEAFF.

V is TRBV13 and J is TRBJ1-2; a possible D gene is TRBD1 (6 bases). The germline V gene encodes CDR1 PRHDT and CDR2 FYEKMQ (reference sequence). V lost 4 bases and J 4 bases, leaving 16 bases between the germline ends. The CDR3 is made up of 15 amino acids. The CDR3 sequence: CASSSSLRGGYGYTF. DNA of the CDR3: TGTGCCAGCAGCTCATCCCTCAGGGGTGGCTATGGCTACACCTTC.

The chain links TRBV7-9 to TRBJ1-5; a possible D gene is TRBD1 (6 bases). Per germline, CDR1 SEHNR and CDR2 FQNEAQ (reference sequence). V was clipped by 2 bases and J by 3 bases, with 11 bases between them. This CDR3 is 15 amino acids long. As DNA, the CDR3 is TGTGCCAGCAGCTTAAGGGGGGGTGACAATCAGCCCCAGCATTTT. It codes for CASSLRGGDNQPQHF.

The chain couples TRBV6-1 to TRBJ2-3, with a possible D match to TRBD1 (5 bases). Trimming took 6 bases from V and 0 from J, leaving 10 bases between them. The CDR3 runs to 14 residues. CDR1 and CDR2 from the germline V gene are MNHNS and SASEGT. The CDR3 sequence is CASSLQESTDTQYF. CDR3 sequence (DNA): TGTGCCAGCAGCCTACAGGAGAGCACAGATACGCAGTATTTT.

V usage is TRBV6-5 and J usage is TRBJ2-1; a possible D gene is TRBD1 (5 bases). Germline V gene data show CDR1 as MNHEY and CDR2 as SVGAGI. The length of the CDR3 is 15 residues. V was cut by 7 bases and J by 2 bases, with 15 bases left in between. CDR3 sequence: CASTRRGRAYNEQFF. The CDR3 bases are TGTGCCAGCACCCGAAGGGGTCGTGCCTACAATGAGCAGTTCTTC.

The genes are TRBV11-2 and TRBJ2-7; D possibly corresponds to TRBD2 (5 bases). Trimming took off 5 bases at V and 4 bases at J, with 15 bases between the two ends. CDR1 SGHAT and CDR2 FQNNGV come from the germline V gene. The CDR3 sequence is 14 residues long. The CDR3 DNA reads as TGTGCCAGCAGCACGACTACCTCCTATTACGAGCAGTACTTC. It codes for CASSTTTSYYEQYF.

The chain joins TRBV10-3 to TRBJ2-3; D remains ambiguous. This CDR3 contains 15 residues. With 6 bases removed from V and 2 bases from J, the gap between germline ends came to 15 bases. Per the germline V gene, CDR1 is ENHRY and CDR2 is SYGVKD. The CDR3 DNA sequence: TGTGCCATCAGGCCTACTTCTCAATTCACAGATACGCAGTATTTT. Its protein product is CAIRPTSQFTDTQYF.

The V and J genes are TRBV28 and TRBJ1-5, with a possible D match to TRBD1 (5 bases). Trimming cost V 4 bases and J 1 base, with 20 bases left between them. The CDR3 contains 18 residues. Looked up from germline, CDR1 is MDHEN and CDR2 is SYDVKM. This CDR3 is CASSSHTFRGASNQPQHF. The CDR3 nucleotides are TGTGCCAGCAGTTCCCATACCTTTAGGGGTGCGAGCAATCAGCCCCAGCATTTT.

CDR3 nucleotides: TGTGCCAGCAGTTTGTTGCGGGGGGGCCTTGAGACCCAGTACTTC. As protein: CASSLLRGGLETQYF. V usage is TRBV28 and J usage is TRBJ2-5, with 9 bases fitting TRBD2. This CDR3 region has 15 residues. Trimming removed 3 bases from V and 5 bases from J; junction bases left unmatched: 7. Germline assignment: CDR1 MDHEN and CDR2 SYDVKM.

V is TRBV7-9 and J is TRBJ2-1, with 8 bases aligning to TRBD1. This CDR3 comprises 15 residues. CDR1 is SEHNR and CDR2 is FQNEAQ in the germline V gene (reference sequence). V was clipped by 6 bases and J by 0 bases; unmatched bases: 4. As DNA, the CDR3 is TGTGCCAGCAGAGGACAGGGAAGCTCCTACAATGAGCAGTTCTTC. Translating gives CASRGQGSSYNEQFF. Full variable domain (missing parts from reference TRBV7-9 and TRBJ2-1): DTGVSQNPRHKITKRGQNVTFRCDPISEHNRLYWYRQTLGQGPEFLTYFQNEAQLEKSRLLSDRFSAERPKGSFSTLEIQRTEQGDSAMYLCASRGQGSSYNEQFFGPGTRLTVL.

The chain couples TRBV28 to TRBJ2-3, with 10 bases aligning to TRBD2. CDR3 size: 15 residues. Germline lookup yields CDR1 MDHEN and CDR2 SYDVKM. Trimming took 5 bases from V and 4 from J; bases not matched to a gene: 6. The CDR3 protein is CASSSLAGGSDTQYF. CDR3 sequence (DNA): TGTGCCAGCAGTAGCTTAGCGGGGGGTTCAGATACGCAGTATTTT.

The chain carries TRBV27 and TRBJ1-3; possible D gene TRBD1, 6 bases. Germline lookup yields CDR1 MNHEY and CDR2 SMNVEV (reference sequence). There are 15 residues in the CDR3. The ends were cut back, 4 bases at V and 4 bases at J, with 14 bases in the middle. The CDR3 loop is CASSSIQGSGNTIYF. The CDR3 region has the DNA TGTGCCAGCAGTTCAATACAGGGATCAGGAAACACCATATATTTT.

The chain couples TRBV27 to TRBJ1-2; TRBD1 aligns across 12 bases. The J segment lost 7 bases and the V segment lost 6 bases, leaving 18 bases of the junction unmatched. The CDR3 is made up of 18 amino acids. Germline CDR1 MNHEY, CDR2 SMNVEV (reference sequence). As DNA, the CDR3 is TGTGCCAGCAGCCGCGTATTGGGGACAGGGGGCGATCTGAGTGGCTACACCTTC. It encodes CASSRVLGTGGDLSGYTF.

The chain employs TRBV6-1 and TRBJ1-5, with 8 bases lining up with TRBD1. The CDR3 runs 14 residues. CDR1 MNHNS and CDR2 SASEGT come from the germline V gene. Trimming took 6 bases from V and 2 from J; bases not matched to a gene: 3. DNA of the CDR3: TGTGCCAGCAGAGAGGACAGGGGCAATCAGCCCCAGCATTTT. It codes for CASREDRGNQPQHF.

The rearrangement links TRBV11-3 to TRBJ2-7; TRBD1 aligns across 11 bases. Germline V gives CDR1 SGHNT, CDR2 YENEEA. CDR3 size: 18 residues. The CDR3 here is CARSLGPVAADRGREQYF. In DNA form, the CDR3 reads TGTGCACGCAGCTTAGGTCCCGTCGCCGCGGACAGGGGGCGCGAGCAGTACTTC.

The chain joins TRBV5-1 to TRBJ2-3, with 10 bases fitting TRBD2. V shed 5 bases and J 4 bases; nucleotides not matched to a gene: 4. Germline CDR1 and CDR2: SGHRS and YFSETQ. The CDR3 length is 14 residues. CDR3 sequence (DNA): TGCGCCAGCAGTAGCGGGGGGACAGCAGATACGCAGTATTTT. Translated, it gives CASSSGGTADTQYF.

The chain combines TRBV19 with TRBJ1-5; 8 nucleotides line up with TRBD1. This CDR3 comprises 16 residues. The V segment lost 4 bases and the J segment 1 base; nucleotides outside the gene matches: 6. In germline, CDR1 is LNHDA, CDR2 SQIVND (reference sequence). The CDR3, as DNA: TGTGCCAGTAGTAAGGGACAGGCGGGAAGCAATCAGCCCCAGCATTTT. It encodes CASSKGQAGSNQPQHF.

CDR3 sequence: CASSQVTGSNQPQHF. The CDR3 nucleotides read TGCGCCAGCAGCCAAGTGACAGGTAGCAATCAGCCCCAGCATTTT. This chain links TRBV4-1 with TRBJ1-5; a weak D match, TRBD1 (6 bases). Germline CDR1 is MGHRA and CDR2 is YSYEKL. V lost 1 base, J lost 0 bases, and 7 bases lay in between. The CDR3 has 15 residues.